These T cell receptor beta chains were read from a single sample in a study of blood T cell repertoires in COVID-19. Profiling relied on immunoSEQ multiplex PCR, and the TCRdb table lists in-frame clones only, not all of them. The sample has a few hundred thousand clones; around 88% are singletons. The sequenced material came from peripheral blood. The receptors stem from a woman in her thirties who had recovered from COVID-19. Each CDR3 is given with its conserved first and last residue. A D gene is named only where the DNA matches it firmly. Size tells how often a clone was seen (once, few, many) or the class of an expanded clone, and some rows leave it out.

CDR3aa: CASSQDVRAEQYF
CDR3nt: TGTGCCAGCAGCCAAGATGTCCGAGCCGAGCAGTACTTC
d_gene: -
j_gene: TRBJ2-7
v_gene: TRBV3-1/TRBV3-2
abundance: -

CDR3aa: CASHSGTGGSNEKLFF
CDR3nt: TGTGCCAGCCATTCCGGGACAGGGGGTTCTAATGAAAAACTGTTTTTT
d_gene: TRBD1
j_gene: TRBJ1-4
v_gene: TRBV19
abundance: -

CDR3aa: CASGQGYEADTQYF
CDR3nt: TGTGCCAGTGGACAGGGGTATGAGGCAGATACGCAGTATTTT
d_gene: TRBD1
j_gene: TRBJ2-3
v_gene: TRBV11-2
abundance: -

CDR3aa: CASNTYRADEQFF
CDR3nt: TGTGCCAGCAACACCTACAGGGCTGATGAGCAGTTCTTC
d_gene: -
j_gene: TRBJ2-1
v_gene: TRBV12-3/TRBV12-4
abundance: -

CDR3aa: CASSYTEGNSPLHF
CDR3nt: TGTGCCAGCAGTTACACGGAGGGAAATTCACCCCTCCACTTT
d_gene: -
j_gene: TRBJ1-6
v_gene: TRBV6-5
abundance: -

CDR3aa: CASSQDSAGSETQYF
CDR3nt: TGCGCCAGCAGCCAAGATTCGGCAGGGTCCGAGACCCAGTACTTC
d_gene: -
j_gene: TRBJ2-5
v_gene: TRBV4-1
abundance: -

CDR3aa: CASSPTGYNSPLHF
CDR3nt: TGTGCCAGCAGTCCGACAGGGTATAATTCACCCCTCCACTTT
d_gene: TRBD1
j_gene: TRBJ1-6
v_gene: TRBV6-1
abundance: -

CDR3aa: CASRAQVNQPQHF
CDR3nt: TGTGCCAGCAGGGCACAGGTAAATCAGCCCCAGCATTTT
d_gene: -
j_gene: TRBJ1-5
v_gene: TRBV7-9
abundance: -

CDR3aa: CASSPLEIRGSSGNTIYF
CDR3nt: TGTGCCAGCTCACCACTTGAAATTAGGGGGAGCTCTGGAAACACCATATATTTT
d_gene: -
j_gene: TRBJ1-3
v_gene: TRBV18
abundance: -

CDR3aa: CASSTDRVEEKLFF
CDR3nt: TGTGCCAGCAGCACGGACAGGGTAGAGGAAAAACTGTTTTTT
d_gene: TRBD1
j_gene: TRBJ1-4
v_gene: TRBV7-2
abundance: -

CDR3aa: CASSSGMTGGGQPQHF
CDR3nt: TGTGCCAGCAGCTCTGGAATGACAGGGGGAGGTCAGCCCCAGCATTTT
d_gene: TRBD1
j_gene: TRBJ1-5
v_gene: TRBV5-6
abundance: -

CDR3aa: CASSLAHGGRLGTDTQYF
CDR3nt: TGTGCCAGCAGCTTAGCGCATGGTGGCCGTCTAGGCACAGATACGCAGTATTTT
d_gene: -
j_gene: TRBJ2-3
v_gene: TRBV7-8
abundance: -

CDR3aa: CASSAAGGVNEQFF
CDR3nt: TGTGCCAGCAGTGCAGCGGGGGGGGTGAATGAGCAGTTCTTC
d_gene: TRBD2
j_gene: TRBJ2-1
v_gene: TRBV2
abundance: -

CDR3aa: CASSLAMGQASPLHF
CDR3nt: TGTGCCAGCAGCTTGGCCATGGGGCAGGCTTCACCCCTCCACTTT
d_gene: -
j_gene: TRBJ1-6
v_gene: TRBV5-4
abundance: many

CDR3aa: CASSAGGIGEKLFF
CDR3nt: TGTGCCAGCAGCGCCGGGGGTATCGGTGAAAAACTGTTTTTT
d_gene: -
j_gene: TRBJ1-4
v_gene: TRBV5-4
abundance: -

CDR3aa: CASSPSQDRASTEAFF
CDR3nt: TGTGCCAGCTCACCCTCTCAGGACAGGGCGTCGACTGAAGCTTTCTTT
d_gene: TRBD1
j_gene: TRBJ1-1
v_gene: TRBV18
abundance: -

CDR3aa: CASSRNRDYADTQYF
CDR3nt: TGTGCCAGCAGTCGAAACCGGGACTATGCAGATACGCAGTATTTT
d_gene: TRBD2
j_gene: TRBJ2-3
v_gene: TRBV6-5
abundance: once

CDR3aa: CASSVRGIGEKLFF
CDR3nt: TGTGCCAGCAGTGTTAGGGGGATCGGCGAAAAACTGTTTTTT
d_gene: -
j_gene: TRBJ1-4
v_gene: TRBV2
abundance: -

CDR3aa: CASKTVSNQPQHF
CDR3nt: TGTGCCAGCAAGACAGTTTCCAATCAGCCCCAGCATTTT
d_gene: -
j_gene: TRBJ1-5
v_gene: TRBV28
abundance: -

CDR3aa: CASTVNRGRQPQHF
CDR3nt: TGTGCCAGCACCGTCAACAGGGGGCGGCAGCCCCAGCATTTT
d_gene: TRBD1
j_gene: TRBJ1-5
v_gene: TRBV6-5
abundance: once

CDR3aa: CASRQGRGISYEQYF
CDR3nt: TGTGCCAGCAGACAGGGCAGGGGGATCTCCTACGAGCAGTACTTC
d_gene: TRBD1
j_gene: TRBJ2-7
v_gene: TRBV6-5
abundance: -

CDR3aa: CASSEGTNTDTQYF
CDR3nt: TGTGCCAGCAGCGAGGGGACTAACACAGATACGCAGTATTTT
d_gene: TRBD2
j_gene: TRBJ2-3
v_gene: TRBV9
abundance: -

CDR3aa: CASGTGVANYGYTF
CDR3nt: TGTGCCAGTGGGACAGGGGTGGCTAACTATGGCTACACCTTC
d_gene: TRBD1
j_gene: TRBJ1-2
v_gene: TRBV2
abundance: -

CDR3aa: CASSLRRQGARDEQYF
CDR3nt: TGTGCCAGCAGCTTGAGGAGACAGGGGGCTCGGGACGAGCAGTACTTC
d_gene: TRBD1
j_gene: TRBJ2-7
v_gene: TRBV5-5
abundance: few

CDR3aa: CAWSLGQGGQPQHF
CDR3nt: TGTGCCTGGAGCCTAGGACAGGGTGGTCAGCCCCAGCATTTT
d_gene: TRBD1
j_gene: TRBJ1-5
v_gene: TRBV30
abundance: -

CDR3aa: CASSTGNSEQFF
CDR3nt: TGTGCCAGCAGTACAGGGAACAGTGAGCAGTTCTTC
d_gene: -
j_gene: TRBJ2-1
v_gene: TRBV7-3
abundance: -

CDR3aa: CASSLIRENGYTF
CDR3nt: TGTGCCAGCAGTTTAATCAGGGAAAATGGCTACACCTTC
d_gene: -
j_gene: TRBJ1-2
v_gene: TRBV28
abundance: -

CDR3aa: CASSPRRVSSYEQYF
CDR3nt: TGTGCCAGCAGCCCACGCCGGGTTAGCTCCTACGAGCAGTACTTC
d_gene: -
j_gene: TRBJ2-7
v_gene: TRBV11-2
abundance: few